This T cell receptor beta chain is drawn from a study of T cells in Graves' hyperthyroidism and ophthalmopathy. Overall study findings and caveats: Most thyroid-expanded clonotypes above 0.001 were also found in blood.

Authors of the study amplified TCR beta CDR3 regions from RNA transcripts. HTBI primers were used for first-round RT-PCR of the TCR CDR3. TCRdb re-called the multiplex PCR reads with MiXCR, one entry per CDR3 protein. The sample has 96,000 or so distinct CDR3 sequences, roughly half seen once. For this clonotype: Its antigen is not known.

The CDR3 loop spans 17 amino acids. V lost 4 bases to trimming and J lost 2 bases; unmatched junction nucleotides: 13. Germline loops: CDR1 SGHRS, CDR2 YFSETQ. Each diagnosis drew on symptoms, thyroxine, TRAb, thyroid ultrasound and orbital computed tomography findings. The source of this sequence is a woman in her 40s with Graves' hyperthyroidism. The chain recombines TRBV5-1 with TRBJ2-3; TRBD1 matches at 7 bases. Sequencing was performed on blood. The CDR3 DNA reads TGCGCCAGCAGCCCGGGACAGCCCTCTGGAAACACAGATACGCAGTATTTT. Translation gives CASSPGQPSGNTDTQYF. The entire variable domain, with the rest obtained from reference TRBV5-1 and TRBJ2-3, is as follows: KAGVTQTPRYLIKTRGQQVTLSCSPISGHRSVSWYQQTPGQGLQFLFEYFSETQRNKGNFPGRFSGRQFSNSRSEMNVSTLELGDSALYLCASSPGQPSGNTDTQYFGPGTRLTVL.